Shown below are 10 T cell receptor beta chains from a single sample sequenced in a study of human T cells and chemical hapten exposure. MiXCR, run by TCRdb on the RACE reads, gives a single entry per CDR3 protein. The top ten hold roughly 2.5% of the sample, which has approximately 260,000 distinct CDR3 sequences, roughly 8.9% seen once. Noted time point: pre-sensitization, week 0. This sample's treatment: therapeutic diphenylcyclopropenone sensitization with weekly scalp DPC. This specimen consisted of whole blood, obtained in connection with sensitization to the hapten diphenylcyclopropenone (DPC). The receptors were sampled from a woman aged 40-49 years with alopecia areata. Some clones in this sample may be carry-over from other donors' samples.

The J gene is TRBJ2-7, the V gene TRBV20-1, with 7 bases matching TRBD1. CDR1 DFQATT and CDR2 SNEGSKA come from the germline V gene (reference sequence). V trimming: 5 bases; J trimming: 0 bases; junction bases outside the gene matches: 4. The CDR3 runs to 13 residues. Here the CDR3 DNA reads TGCAGTGCTCCGGACAGGAGCTCCTACGAGCAGTACTTC. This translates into CSAPDRSSYEQYF.

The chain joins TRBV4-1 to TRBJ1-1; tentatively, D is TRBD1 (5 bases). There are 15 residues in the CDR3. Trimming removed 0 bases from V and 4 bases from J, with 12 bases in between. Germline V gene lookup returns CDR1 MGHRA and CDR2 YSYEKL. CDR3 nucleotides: TGCGCCAGCAGCCAAGATCCAACCGGGGGCACTGAAGCTTTCTTT. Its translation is CASSQDPTGGTEAFF.

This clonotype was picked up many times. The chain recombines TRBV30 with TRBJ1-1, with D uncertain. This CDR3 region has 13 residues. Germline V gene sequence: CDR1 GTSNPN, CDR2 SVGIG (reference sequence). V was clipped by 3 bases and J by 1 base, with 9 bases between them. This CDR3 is CAWRVGENTEAFF. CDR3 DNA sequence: TGTGCCTGGAGGGTGGGAGAGAACACTGAAGCTTTCTTT. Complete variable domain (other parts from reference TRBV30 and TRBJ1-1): SQTIHQWPATLVQPVGSPLSLECTVEGTSNPNLYWYRQAAGRGLQLLFYSVGIGQISSEVPQNLSASRPQDRQFILSSKKLLLSDSGFYLCAWRVGENTEAFFGQGTRLTVV.

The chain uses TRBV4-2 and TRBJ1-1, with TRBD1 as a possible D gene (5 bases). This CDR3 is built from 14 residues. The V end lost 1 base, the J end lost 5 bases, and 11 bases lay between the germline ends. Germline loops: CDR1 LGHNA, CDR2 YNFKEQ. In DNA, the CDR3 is TGTGCCAGCAGCCAAGGGACGGGGGAAACTGAAGCTTTCTTT. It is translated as CASSQGTGETEAFF.

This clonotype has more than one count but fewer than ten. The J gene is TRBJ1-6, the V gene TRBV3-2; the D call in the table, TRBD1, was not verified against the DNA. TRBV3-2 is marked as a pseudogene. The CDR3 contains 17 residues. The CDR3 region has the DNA TGTGCCAGCAGCCAACCCACACCCACAGGGTGTAATTCACCCCTCCACTTT. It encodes CASSQPTPTGCNSPLHF.

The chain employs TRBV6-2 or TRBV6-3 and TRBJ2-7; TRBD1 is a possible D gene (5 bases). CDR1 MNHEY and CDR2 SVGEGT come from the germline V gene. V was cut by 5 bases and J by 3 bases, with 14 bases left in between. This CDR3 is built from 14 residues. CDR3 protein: CASSPTGTYYEQYF. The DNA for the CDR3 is TGTGCCAGCAGTCCTACAGGTACCTACTACGAGCAGTACTTC.

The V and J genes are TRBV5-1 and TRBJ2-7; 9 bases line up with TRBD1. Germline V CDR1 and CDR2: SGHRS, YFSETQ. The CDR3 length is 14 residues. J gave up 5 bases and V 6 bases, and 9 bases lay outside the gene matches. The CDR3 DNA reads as TGCGCCAGCAAGCGGACAGGGGAAACGAACGAGCAGTACTTC. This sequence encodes CASKRTGETNEQYF.

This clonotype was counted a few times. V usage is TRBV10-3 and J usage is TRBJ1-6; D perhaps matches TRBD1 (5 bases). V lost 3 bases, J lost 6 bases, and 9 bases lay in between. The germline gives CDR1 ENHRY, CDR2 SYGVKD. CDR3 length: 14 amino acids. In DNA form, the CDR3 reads TGTGCCATCAGTGACGGGGGGGTTAATTCACCCCTCCACTTT. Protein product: CAISDGGVNSPLHF.

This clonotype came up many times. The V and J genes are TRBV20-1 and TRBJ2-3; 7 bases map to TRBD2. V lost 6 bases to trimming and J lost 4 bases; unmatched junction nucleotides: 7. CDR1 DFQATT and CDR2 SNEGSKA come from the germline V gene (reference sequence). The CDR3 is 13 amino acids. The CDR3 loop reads CSATRGRADTQYF. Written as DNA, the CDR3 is TGCAGTGCCACGCGGGGGAGAGCAGATACGCAGTATTTT.

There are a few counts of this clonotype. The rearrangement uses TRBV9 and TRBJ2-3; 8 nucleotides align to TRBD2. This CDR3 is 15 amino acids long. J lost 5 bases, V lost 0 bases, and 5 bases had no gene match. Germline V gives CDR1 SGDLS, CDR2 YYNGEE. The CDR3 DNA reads TGTGCCAGCAGCGTAGGAGCGGGAGAAGGAGATACGCAGTATTTT. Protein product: CASSVGAGEGDTQYF. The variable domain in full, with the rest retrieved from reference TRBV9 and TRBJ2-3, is DSGVTQTPKHLITATGQRVTLRCSPRSGDLSVYWYQQSLDQGLQFLIQYYNGEERAKGNILERFSAQQFPDLHSELNLSSLELGDSALYFCASSVGAGEGDTQYFGPGTRLTVL.